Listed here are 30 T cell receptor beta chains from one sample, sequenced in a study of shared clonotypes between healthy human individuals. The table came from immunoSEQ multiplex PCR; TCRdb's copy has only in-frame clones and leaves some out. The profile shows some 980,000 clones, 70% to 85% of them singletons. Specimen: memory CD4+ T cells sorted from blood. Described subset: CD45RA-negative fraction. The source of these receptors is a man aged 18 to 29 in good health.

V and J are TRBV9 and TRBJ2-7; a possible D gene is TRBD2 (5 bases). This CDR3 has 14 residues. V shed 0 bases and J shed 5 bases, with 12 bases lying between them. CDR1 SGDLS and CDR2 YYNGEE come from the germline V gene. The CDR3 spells CASSVGPAGNEQYF. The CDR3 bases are TGTGCCAGCAGCGTAGGCCCAGCCGGGAACGAGCAGTACTTC.

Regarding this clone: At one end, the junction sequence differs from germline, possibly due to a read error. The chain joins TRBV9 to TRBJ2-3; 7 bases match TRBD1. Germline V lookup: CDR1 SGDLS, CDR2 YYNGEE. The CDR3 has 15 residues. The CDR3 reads CASSLTGVWADTQYF. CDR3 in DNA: TGTGCGAGCAGCCTTACAGGGGTGTGGGCAGATACGCAGTATTTT. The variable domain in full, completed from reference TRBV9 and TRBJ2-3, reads DSGVTQTPKHLITATGQRVTLRCSPRSGDLSVYWYQQSLDQGLQFLIQYYNGEERAKGNILERFSAQQFPDLHSELNLSSLELGDSALYFCASSLTGVWADTQYFGPGTRLTVL.

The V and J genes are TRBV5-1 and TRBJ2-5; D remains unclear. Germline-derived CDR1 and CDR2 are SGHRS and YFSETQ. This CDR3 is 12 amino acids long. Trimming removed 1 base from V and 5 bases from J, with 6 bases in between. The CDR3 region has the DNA TGCGCCAGCAGCTTGAACGACGAGACCCAGTACTTC. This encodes CASSLNDETQYF.

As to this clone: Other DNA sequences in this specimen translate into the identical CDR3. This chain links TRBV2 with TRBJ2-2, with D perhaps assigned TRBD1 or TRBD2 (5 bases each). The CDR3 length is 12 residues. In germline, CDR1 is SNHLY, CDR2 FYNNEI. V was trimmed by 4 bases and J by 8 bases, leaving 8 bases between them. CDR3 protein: CASSAGAGELFF. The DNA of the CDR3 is TGTGCCAGCAGTGCCGGGGCGGGGGAGCTGTTTTTT. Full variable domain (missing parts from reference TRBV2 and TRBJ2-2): EPEVTQTPSHQVTQMGQEVILRCVPISNHLYFYWYRQILGQKVEFLVSFYNNEISEKSEIFDDQFSVERPDGSNFTLKIRSTKLEDSAMYFCASSAGAGELFFGEGSRLTVL.

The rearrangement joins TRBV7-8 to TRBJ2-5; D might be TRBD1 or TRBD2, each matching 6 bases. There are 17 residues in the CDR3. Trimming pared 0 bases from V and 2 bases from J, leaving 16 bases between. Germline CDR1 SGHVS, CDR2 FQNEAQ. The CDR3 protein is CASSLALGGPGQETQYF. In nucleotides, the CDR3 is TGTGCCAGCAGCTTAGCGCTAGGGGGGCCGGGGCAAGAGACCCAGTACTTC.

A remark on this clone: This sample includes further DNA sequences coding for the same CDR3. The CDR3 sequence is CAWGQGANSPLHF. CDR3 DNA sequence: TGTGCCTGGGGACAGGGGGCGAATTCACCCCTCCACTTT. The rearrangement joins TRBV30 to TRBJ1-6; 11 nucleotides match TRBD1. Germline V lookup: CDR1 GTSNPN, CDR2 SVGIG (reference sequence). J was trimmed by 7 bases and V by 5 bases; bases with no gene match: 1. CDR3 length: 13 amino acids.

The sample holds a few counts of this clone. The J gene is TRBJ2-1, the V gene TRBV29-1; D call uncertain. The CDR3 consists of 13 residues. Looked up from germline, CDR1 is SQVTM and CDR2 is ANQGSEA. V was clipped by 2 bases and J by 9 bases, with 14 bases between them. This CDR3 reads CSVESFAASEQFF. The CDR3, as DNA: TGCAGCGTTGAAAGTTTTGCGGCATCTGAGCAGTTCTTC.

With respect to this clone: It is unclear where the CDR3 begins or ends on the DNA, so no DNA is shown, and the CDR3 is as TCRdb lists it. The CDR3 region is CASSSSGSSYNEQFF. V and J are TRBV6-6 and TRBJ2-1; TRBD2, the table's D call, was not compared with the DNA. Germline CDR1 is MNHNY and CDR2 is SVGAGI (reference sequence). The CDR3 length equals 15 residues, ends included.

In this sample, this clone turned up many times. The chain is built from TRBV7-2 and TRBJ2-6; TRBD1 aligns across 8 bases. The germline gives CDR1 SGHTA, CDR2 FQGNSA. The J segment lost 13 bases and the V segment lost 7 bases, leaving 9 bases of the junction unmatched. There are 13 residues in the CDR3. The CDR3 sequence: CASTLGQGGVLTF. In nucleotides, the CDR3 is TGTGCCAGCACCCTCGGACAGGGCGGAGTCCTGACTTTC.

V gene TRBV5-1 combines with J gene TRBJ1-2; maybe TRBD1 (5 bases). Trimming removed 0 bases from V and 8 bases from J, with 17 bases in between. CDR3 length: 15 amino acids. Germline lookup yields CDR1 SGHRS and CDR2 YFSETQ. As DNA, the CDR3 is TGCGCCAGCAGCTTGGATCAAGGGACCCAAGGCGGCTACACCTTC. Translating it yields CASSLDQGTQGGYTF. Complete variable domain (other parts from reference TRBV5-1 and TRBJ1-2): KAGVTQTPRYLIKTRGQQVTLSCSPISGHRSVSWYQQTPGQGLQFLFEYFSETQRNKGNFPGRFSGRQFSNSRSEMNVSTLELGDSALYLCASSLDQGTQGGYTFGSGTRLTVV.

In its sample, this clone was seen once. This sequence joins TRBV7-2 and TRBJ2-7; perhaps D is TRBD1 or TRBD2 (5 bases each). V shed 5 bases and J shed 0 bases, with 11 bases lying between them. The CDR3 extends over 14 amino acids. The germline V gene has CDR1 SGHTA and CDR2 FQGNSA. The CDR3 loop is CASSEPGTSYEQYF. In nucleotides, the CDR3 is TGTGCCAGCAGCGAACCCGGGACCTCCTACGAGCAGTACTTC.

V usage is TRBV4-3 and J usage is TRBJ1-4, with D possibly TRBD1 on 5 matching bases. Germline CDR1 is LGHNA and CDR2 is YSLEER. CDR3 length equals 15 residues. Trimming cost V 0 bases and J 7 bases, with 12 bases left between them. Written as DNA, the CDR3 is TGCGCCAGCAGCCAAGATTTTGGGGGGAGTGAAAAACTGTTTTTT. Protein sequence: CASSQDFGGSEKLFF.

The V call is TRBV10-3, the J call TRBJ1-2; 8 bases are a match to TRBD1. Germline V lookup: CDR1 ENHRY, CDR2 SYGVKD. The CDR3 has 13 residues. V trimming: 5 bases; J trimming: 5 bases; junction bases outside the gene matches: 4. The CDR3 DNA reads TGTGCCATCAGTACTGACAGGGGTTATGGCTACACCTTC. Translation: CAISTDRGYGYTF.

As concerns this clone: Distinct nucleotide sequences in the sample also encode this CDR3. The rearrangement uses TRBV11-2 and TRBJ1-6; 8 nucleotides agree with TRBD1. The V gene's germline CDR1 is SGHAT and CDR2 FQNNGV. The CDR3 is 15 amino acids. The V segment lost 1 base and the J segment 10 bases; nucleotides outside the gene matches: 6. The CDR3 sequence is CASSLGDRGNSPLHF. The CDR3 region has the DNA TGTGCCAGCAGCTTAGGAGACAGGGGTAACTCACCCCTCCACTTT.

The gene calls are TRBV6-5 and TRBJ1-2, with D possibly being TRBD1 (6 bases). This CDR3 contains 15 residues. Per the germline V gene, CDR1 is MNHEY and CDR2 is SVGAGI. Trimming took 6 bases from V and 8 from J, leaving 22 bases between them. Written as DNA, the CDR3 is TGTGCCAGCAGGCCGACCCGAGCAGGGGCGGCAGGCTACACCTTC. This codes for CASRPTRAGAAGYTF.

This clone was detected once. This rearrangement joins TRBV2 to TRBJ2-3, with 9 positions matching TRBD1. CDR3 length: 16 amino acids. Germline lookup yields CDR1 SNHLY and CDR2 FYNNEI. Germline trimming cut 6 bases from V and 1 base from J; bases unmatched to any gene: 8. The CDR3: CASRVTGGLGTDTQYF. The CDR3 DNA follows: TGTGCCAGCAGAGTTACAGGGGGCCTTGGCACAGATACGCAGTATTTT.

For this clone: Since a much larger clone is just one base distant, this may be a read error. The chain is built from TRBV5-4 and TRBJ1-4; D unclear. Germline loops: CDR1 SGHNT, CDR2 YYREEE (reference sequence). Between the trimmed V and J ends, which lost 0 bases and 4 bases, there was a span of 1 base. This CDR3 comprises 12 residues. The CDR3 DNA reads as TGTGCCAGCAGCTTGGATAATGAAAAACTGTTTTTT. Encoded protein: CASSLDNEKLFF.

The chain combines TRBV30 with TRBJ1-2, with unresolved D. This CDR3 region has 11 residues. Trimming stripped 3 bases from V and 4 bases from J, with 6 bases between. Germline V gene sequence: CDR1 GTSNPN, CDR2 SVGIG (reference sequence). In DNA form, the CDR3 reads TGTGCCTGGAGGGCAGCCTATGGCTACACCTTC. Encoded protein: CAWRAAYGYTF.

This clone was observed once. In nucleotides, the CDR3 is TGTGCCAGCAGCCCAGGACAGGGGGCGCAGGGCCTCTATGGCTACACCTTC. This translates into CASSPGQGAQGLYGYTF. The V gene is TRBV7-2, the J gene TRBJ1-2, with TRBD1 matching over 11 bases. V lost 5 bases, J lost 4 bases, and 12 bases stayed unmatched. The CDR3 sequence is 17 residues long. CDR1 and CDR2 (germline): SGHTA, FQGNSA.

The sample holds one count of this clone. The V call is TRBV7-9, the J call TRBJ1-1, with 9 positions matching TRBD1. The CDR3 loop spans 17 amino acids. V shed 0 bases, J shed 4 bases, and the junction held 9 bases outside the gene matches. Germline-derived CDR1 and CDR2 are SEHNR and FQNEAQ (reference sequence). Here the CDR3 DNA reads TGTGCCAGCAGCTTAGCGGGACAGGGAGGGGATGGCACTGAAGCTTTCTTT. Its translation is CASSLAGQGGDGTEAFF.

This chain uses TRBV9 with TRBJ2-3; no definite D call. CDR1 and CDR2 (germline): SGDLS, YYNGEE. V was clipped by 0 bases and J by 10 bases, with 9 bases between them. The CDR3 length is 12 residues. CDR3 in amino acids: CASSVEGIAQYF. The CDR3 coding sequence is TGTGCCAGCAGCGTAGAGGGAATAGCGCAGTATTTT.

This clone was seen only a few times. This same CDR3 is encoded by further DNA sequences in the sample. This CDR3 reads CAWSSGSNQPQHF. The CDR3 DNA is TGTGCCTGGAGTTCGGGGAGCAATCAGCCCCAGCATTTT. This chain connects TRBV30 to TRBJ1-5; D gene ambiguous. The V gene lost 2 bases and the J gene lost 1 base, with 6 bases spanning the gap. The CDR3 spans 13 residues. Germline V CDR1 and CDR2: GTSNPN, SVGIG (reference sequence).

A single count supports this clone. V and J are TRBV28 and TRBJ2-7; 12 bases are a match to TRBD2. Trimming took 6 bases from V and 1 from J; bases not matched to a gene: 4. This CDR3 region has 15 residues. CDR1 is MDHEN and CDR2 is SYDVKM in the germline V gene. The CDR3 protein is CASRPGLAGSYEQYF. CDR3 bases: TGTGCCAGCAGACCCGGACTAGCGGGGTCCTACGAGCAGTACTTC.

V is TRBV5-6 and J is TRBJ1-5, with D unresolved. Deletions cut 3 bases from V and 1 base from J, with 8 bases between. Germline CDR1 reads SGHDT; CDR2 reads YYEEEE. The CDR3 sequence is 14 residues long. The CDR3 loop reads CASSSLGSNQPQHF. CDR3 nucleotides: TGTGCCAGCAGCTCCCTCGGGAGCAATCAGCCCCAGCATTTT. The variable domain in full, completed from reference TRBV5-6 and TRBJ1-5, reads DAGVTQSPTHLIKTRGQQVTLRCSPKSGHDTVSWYQQALGQGPQFIFQYYEEEERQRGNFPDRFSGHQFPNYSSELNVNALLLGDSALYLCASSSLGSNQPQHFGDGTRLSIL.

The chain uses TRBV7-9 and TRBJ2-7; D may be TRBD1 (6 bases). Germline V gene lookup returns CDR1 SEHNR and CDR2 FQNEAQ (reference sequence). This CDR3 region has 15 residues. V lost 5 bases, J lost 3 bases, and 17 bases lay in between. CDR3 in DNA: TGTGCCAGCAGCCCCGACAGGAGGTGGATCTACGAGCAGTACTTC. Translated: CASSPDRRWIYEQYF.

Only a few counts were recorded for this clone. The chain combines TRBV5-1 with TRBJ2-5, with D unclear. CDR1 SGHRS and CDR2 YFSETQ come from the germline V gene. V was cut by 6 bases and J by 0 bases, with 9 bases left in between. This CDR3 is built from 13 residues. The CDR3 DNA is TGCGCCAGCACTGGAGACAACCAAGAGACCCAGTACTTC. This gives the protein CASTGDNQETQYF.

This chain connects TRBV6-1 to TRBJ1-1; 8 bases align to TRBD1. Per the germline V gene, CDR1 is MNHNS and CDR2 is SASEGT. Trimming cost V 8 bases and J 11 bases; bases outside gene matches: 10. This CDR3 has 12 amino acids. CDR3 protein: CASALQGVEAFF. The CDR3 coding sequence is TGTGCCAGCGCACTACAGGGGGTGGAGGCTTTCTTT.

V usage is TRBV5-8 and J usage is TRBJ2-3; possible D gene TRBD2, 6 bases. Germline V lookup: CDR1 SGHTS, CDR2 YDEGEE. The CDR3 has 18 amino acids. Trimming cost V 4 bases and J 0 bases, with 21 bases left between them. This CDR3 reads CASSGRRLVRASTDTQYF. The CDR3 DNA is TGTGCCAGCAGCGGGAGGCGGCTGGTAAGGGCTAGCACAGATACGCAGTATTTT.

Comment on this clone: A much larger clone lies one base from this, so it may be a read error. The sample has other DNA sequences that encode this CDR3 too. CDR3 nucleotides: TGTGCCAGCAGTGACCTTGAGACCCAGTACTTC. This sequence encodes CASSDLETQYF. The V call is TRBV6-1, the J call TRBJ2-5; D is unclear. This CDR3 spans 11 amino acids. V lost 3 bases to trimming and J lost 5 bases, with 4 bases between them. Germline values: CDR1 MNHNS, CDR2 SASEGT.

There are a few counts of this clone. CDR3 sequence reads: CAWDRASGNTIYF. The DNA for the CDR3 is TGTGCCTGGGACAGGGCATCTGGAAACACCATATATTTT. The rearrangement links TRBV30 to TRBJ1-3, with 7 bases fitting TRBD1. Germline CDR1 is GTSNPN and CDR2 is SVGIG (reference sequence). The CDR3 extends over 13 amino acids. V was pared by 5 bases and J by 1 base, with 2 bases of the junction left unmatched.